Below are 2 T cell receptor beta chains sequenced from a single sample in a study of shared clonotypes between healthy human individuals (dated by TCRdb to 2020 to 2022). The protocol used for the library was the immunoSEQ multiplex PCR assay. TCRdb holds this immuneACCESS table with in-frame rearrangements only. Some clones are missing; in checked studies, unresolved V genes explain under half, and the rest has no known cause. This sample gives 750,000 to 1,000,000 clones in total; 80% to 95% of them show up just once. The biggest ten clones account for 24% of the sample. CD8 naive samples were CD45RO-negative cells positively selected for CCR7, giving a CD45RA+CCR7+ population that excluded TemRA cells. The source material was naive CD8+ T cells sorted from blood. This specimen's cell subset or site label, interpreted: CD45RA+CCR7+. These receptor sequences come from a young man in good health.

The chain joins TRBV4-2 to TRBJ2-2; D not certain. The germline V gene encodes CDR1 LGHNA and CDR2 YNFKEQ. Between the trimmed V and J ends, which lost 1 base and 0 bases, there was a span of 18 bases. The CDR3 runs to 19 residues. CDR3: CASSQVFVEEPSNTGELFF. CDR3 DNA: TGTGCCAGCAGCCAAGTCTTTGTAGAGGAACCCTCGAACACCGGGGAGCTGTTTTTT.

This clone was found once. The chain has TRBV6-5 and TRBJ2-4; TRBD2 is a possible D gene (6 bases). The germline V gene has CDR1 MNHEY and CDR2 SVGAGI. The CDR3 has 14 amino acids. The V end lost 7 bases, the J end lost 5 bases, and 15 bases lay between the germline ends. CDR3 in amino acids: CASMAHTGENIQYF. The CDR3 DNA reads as TGTGCCAGCATGGCTCACACGGGAGAAAACATTCAGTACTTC.